Sequencing of this T cell receptor (beta chain) was carried out in a study of molecular identifiers for immune sequencing clone quantification. This clonotype was picked up a small number of times. MiXCR, run by TCRdb on the PCR reads, gives a single entry per CDR3 protein. The table records under 600,000 distinct CDR3 sequences, 25% of them present only once. The V gene end was trimmed by 6 bases and the J gene end by 7 bases; junction bases not matched to a gene: 10. Germline assignment: CDR1 MDHEN and CDR2 SYDVKM. This CDR3 spans 15 amino acids. The rearrangement joins TRBV28 to TRBJ1-3, with 9 positions matching TRBD1. The sequence was collected from a human donor in good health. Some libraries in this study had Jurkat cell RNA spiked in. The sequencing sample was made of naive CD8+ T cells from blood, with Jurkat cell RNA spiked in. Regarding subset: FACS-sorted CD8+CD4-CCR7+CD45RA+ naive T cells. The chain's CDR3 is CASSPPGQGRNTIYF. The CDR3 DNA is TGTGCCAGCAGCCCACCGGGACAGGGTCGGAACACCATATATTTT.